This TCR beta chain was recovered during a study of blood T cell repertoires in COVID-19. Study-wide background: Sites in the United States, Italy and Spain provided acute and convalescent COVID-19 samples. In each case, the material was cDNA or gDNA derived from T cells, B-cell-depleted T cells, or PBMCs.

Authors' data handling: Cell counts per sample came from amplifying reference gene primers. Some clones are missing from TCRdb's copy, which holds only in-frame ones; the method was immunoSEQ multiplex PCR. V, J and clone size are taken as reported in that table, and D and trimming were inferred from the DNA itself. The sample has 15,000 to 20,000 clones; 86% are singletons. The source is a human donor with active COVID-19. The donor label of this sample is uncertain. The material sequenced was peripheral blood.

The CDR3 nucleotides are TGTGCCAGTAGTCGGGACAGGGGGAACACAGATACGCAGTATTTT. Amino acid sequence: CASSRDRGNTDTQYF. This chain links TRBV19 with TRBJ2-3; 11 bases are shared with TRBD1. V lost 5 bases and J lost 2; bases outside the gene matches: 3. Germline V gives CDR1 LNHDA, CDR2 SQIVND (reference sequence). The CDR3 length is 15 residues.